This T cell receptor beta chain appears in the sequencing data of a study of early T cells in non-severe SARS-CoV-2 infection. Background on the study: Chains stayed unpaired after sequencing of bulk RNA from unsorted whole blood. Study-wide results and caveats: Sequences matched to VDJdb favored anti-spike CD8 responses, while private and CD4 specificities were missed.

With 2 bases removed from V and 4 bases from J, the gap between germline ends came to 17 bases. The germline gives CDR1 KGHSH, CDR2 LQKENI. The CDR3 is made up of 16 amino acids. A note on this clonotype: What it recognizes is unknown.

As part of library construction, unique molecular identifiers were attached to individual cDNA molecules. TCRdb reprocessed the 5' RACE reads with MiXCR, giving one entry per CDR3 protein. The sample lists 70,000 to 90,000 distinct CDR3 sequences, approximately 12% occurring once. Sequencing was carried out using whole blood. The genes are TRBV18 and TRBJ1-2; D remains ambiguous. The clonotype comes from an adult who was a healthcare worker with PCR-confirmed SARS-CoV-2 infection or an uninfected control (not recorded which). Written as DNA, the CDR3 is TGTGCCAGCTCACCAGAGTCCAGCGTGCATACCTATGGCTACACCTTC. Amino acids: CASSPESSVHTYGYTF.